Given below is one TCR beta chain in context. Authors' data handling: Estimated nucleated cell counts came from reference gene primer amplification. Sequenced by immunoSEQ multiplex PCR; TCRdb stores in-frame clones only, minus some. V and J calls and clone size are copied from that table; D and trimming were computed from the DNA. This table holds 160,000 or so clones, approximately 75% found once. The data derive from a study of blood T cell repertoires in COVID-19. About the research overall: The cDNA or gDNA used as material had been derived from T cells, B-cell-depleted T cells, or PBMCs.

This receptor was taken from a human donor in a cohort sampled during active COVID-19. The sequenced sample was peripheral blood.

DNA for the CDR3: TGTGCCAGCAGCTTGGCCGGCGGAGAGCAGTACTTC. This codes for CASSLAGGEQYF. The J gene is TRBJ2-7, the V gene TRBV5-4; D gene unclear. The length of the CDR3 is 12 residues. CDR1 SGHNT and CDR2 YYREEE come from the germline V gene (reference sequence). Trimming stripped 0 bases from V and 7 bases from J, with 8 bases between. Looking up the rest from reference TRBV5-4 and TRBJ2-7 gives the full variable domain: ETGVTQSPTHLIKTRGQQVTLRCSSQSGHNTVSWYQQALGQGPQFIFQYYREEENGRGNFPPRFSGLQFPNYSSELNVNALELDDSALYLCASSLAGGEQYFGPGTRLTVT.